This note documents a single T cell receptor beta chain sequence. Its antigen has not been determined. No base qualities exist here, and no much larger clone lies one base off it. The data were taken from a study of cytomegalovirus exposure and HLA in healthy donors (dated by TCRdb to 2017 to 2019). The study in broad terms: A later analysis indicated that the roughly 130 validation repertoires were generated on the platform also employed for the 666 repertoires of the first cohort. The study aimed to test whether signatures of past pathogen exposure could be identified by cataloging public T cell receptors. In addition to the first cohort of 666 subjects, a separate validation cohort of 120 different subjects was used. To predict cytomegalovirus infection status, the study combined high-throughput TCR immunosequencing, statistical association of individual TCRs with disease status, and machine learning.

The donors were included in the validation cohort of 100 to 150 subjects, a group kept apart from the roughly 690-subject first cohort. V loses 7 bases of germline sequence and J loses 3 bases, and the interval between the two ends is 14 bases. CDR3 length: 14 amino acids, cysteine to phenylalanine. Of the read, only the CDR3 DNA is kept; its 42 bases are in frame from base 1. Reading the germline V gene gives CDR1 SGHRS and CDR2 YFSETQ. Findings and caveats that apply to the study as a whole: In a later analysis, TCRs clustered in the first cohort were found to also tend to co-occur in the approximately 120 validation repertoires, with around 94% of cluster scores above 0. Most TCR sequences were observed very rarely across donors, whereas some public TCRs were present in many individuals. The study listed 150 to 200 TCR beta chains as associated with cytomegalovirus. A later analysis had no HLA typing for the validation cohort, so co-occurrence there was scored across all 110 or so repertoires. The classifier was reported to diagnose cytomegalovirus status with high specificity and sensitivity in both the original and validation cohorts. In vitro tests confirmed that a few of the cytomegalovirus-associated TCR beta chains recognize cytomegalovirus antigens. The authors suggested that the approach could potentially be generalized to other disease states and immunological phenotypes.

The receptor library was made with the immunoSEQ multiplex PCR assay. Per the original workflow: A statistical classification framework was built to diagnose cytomegalovirus status from the catalog of TCR beta chain sequences. TCRdb retrieved this table from immuneACCESS and kept in-frame rearrangements only. Not all clones are present; in checked studies, unresolved V genes account for under half, and no reason is known for the remainder. The V and J calls and clone size come from that table; D and trimming were worked out from the DNA. For this sample the table gives roughly 200,000 clones, of which 80% to 90% were detected only once. Together, the top ten hold 0.95% to 1.5% of the sample.

The specimen was PBMCs. This chain joins TRBV5-1 to TRBJ2-1; perhaps TRBD2 is the D gene, with 6 bases matching. The receptor was isolated from a woman in her twenties or thirties in good health and CMV-seronegative. The sequenced DNA: TGCGCCAGCTCCCTAGCGTCAAGCTACAATGAGCAGTTCTTC. This is translated as CASSLASSYNEQFF.